The present T cell receptor beta chain was sequenced within a study of blood T cell repertoires in COVID-19. Study-level information: Specimens from acute and convalescent COVID-19 originated in the United States, Italy and Spain. PBMCs, B-cell-depleted T cells, or T cells were the source of the cDNA or gDNA that made up the material.

Trimming cost V 5 bases and J 1 base, with 17 bases left between them. Germline lookup yields CDR1 MDHEN and CDR2 SYDVKM. The CDR3 is made up of 16 amino acids. As originally analysed: Amplification from reference gene primers served as the basis for estimated nucleated cell counts. Assay used: immunoSEQ multiplex PCR; TCRdb lists only in-frame clones, some missing. The DNA gave D and trimming, while V, J and clone size come from that table. This repertoire shows 150,000 or so clones, about 74% found once; its top ten account for around 3%. This clone has a single count. Input material: peripheral blood. This clonotype was sampled from an elderly woman with acute or convalescent COVID-19. The chain recombines TRBV28 with TRBJ1-1; the D gene is possibly TRBD1 (6 bases). This chain's CDR3 is CASSPDSVRRNTEAFF. Here the CDR3 DNA reads TGTGCCAGCAGTCCGGACAGTGTTAGAAGGAACACTGAAGCTTTCTTT.